Reported below is one TCR beta chain. Grouping used clinical history reported by participants in a survey and questionnaire. The CDR3 loop spans 13 amino acids. With V trimmed by 6 bases and J by 1 base, 2 bases remained unmatched. The germline gives CDR1 ENHRY, CDR2 SYGVKD. This sample stems from a study of blood T cell repertoires in COVID-19. Only in-frame clones appear in the TCRdb table, and some are missing; sequencing was by immunoSEQ multiplex PCR. The sample has just over 350,000 clones; roughly nine tenths are singletons. The receptor was derived from a woman in her 30s who had recovered from COVID-19. The J gene is TRBJ2-7, the V gene TRBV10-3; 8 nucleotides agree with TRBD1. The sample was PBMCs or T cells enriched from blood (not recorded which). CDR3 amino acids: CAIRRQGSYEQYF. The CDR3 DNA reads TGTGCCATCAGAAGACAGGGGTCCTACGAGCAGTACTTC.